This T cell receptor beta chain was obtained from a study of OX40 agonist ivuxolimab in advanced cancers. Background on the study: Ivuxolimab is an agonistic anti-OX40 (CD134) antibody, and patients were treated with it. Study-level points and caveats: Nonresponders included some who also had low normalized T-cell clonal expansion.

The repertoire was sequenced with immunoSEQ multiplex PCR; TCRdb's copy has only in-frame clones and lacks some. The repertoire has tens of thousands of clones, approximately 84% of them found once; the top ten carry 2.5% to 3%. From germline, CDR1 is MDHEN and CDR2 SYDVKM. V dropped 3 bases and J dropped 9 bases, with 12 bases sitting between them. The length of the CDR3 is 12 residues. Concerning this clone itself: The target antigen is unknown.

Sequencing was performed on CD4+ or CD8+ T cells sorted from blood, taken in a trial of the OX40 agonist ivuxolimab. The TCR sequence derives from an adult with an advanced solid tumor such as melanoma, head and neck, liver or kidney cancer. V usage is TRBV28 and J usage is TRBJ2-7, with a possible D match to TRBD2 (7 bases). The CDR3 loop is CASSFGGPSQYF. CDR3 DNA sequence: TGTGCCAGCAGTTTCGGGGGGCCTTCGCAGTACTTC.